This entry lists 31 T cell receptor beta chains sequenced from one sample in a study of blood T cell repertoires in COVID-19. Assay: immunoSEQ multiplex PCR; the TCRdb copy retains only in-frame clones and omits some. The sample has 140,000 or so clones; around 90% are singletons. Sequencing was carried out using peripheral blood. These receptor sequences come from a man aged 55 to 70 with active or convalescent COVID-19.

The gene calls are TRBV15 and TRBJ2-5; 15 bases are a match to TRBD2. V dropped 3 bases and J dropped 5; count of bases not matched to a gene: 16. The germline V gene encodes CDR1 LNHNV and CDR2 YYDKDF (reference sequence). There are 20 residues in the CDR3. CDR3 residues: CATSSPPRTSGRASEETQYF. The CDR3 region has the DNA TGTGCCACCAGCAGCCCGCCCCGGACTAGCGGGAGGGCCTCAGAGGAGACCCAGTACTTC.

This chain connects TRBV6-5 to TRBJ1-2, with D possibly TRBD1 on 5 matching bases. Between the trimmed V and J ends, which lost 8 bases and 3 bases, there was a span of 16 bases. The CDR3 totals 14 residues. Germline assignment: CDR1 MNHEY and CDR2 SVGAGI. The CDR3 here is CASGLIGADYGYTF. The CDR3 coding sequence is TGTGCCAGCGGATTGATAGGGGCCGACTATGGCTACACCTTC.

The chain is built from TRBV27 and TRBJ1-5, with no clear D. The germline CDR1 and CDR2 sequences are MNHEY and SMNVEV (reference sequence). The CDR3 has 15 residues. V was clipped by 0 bases and J by 7 bases, with 13 bases between them. In DNA, the CDR3 is TGTGCCAGCAGTTTATCGACCTCAATGGGCCAGCCCCAGCATTTT. It codes for CASSLSTSMGQPQHF.

The chain has TRBV12-3 or TRBV12-4 and TRBJ1-3; D is unresolved. The CDR3 covers 13 residues. V gave up 5 bases and J gave up 0 bases, with 5 bases separating them. The CDR3 DNA is TGTGCCAGCAGTCCTTCCTCTGGAAACACCATATATTTT. This gives the protein CASSPSSGNTIYF.

The rearrangement links TRBV25-1 to TRBJ1-5; D is perhaps TRBD1 (6 bases). With 5 bases removed from V and 1 base from J, the gap between germline ends came to 9 bases. The CDR3 covers 14 residues. CDR1 and CDR2 from the germline V gene are MGHDK and SYGVNS. In DNA form, the CDR3 reads TGTGCCAGCAGTCTCGGGACAAGCAATCAGCCCCAGCATTTT. This gives the protein CASSLGTSNQPQHF.

The V gene is TRBV5-6, the J gene TRBJ1-1; 10 bases match TRBD1. The germline V gene has CDR1 SGHDT and CDR2 YYEEEE. There are 15 residues in the CDR3. V trimming: 3 bases; J trimming: 11 bases; junction bases outside the gene matches: 13. The CDR3 DNA reads TGTGCCAGCAGCTCCGCGGGACAGGGGAACACTGTGGCTTTCTTT. Protein: CASSSAGQGNTVAFF. The entire variable domain, with the rest obtained from reference TRBV5-6 and TRBJ1-1, is as follows: DAGVTQSPTHLIKTRGQQVTLRCSPKSGHDTVSWYQQALGQGPQFIFQYYEEEERQRGNFPDRFSGHQFPNYSSELNVNALLLGDSALYLCASSSAGQGNTVAFFGQGTRLTVV.

The V and J genes are TRBV30 and TRBJ2-5; the D gene is possibly TRBD1 (7 bases). The CDR3 totals 15 residues. The germline V gene has CDR1 GTSNPN and CDR2 SVGIG (reference sequence). Trimming stripped 0 bases from V and 4 bases from J, with 15 bases between. The CDR3 DNA reads as TGTGCCTGGAGTGTACTGCAGGGGGGACGAGAGACCCAGTACTTC. Its translation is CAWSVLQGGRETQYF. The variable domain in full, completed from reference TRBV30 and TRBJ2-5, reads SQTIHQWPATLVQPVGSPLSLECTVEGTSNPNLYWYRQAAGRGLQLLFYSVGIGQISSEVPQNLSASRPQDRQFILSSKKLLLSDSGFYLCAWSVLQGGRETQYFGPGTRLLVL.

CDR3 residues: CASSLGANEQFF. CDR3 bases: TGCGCCAGCAGCTTAGGAGCGAATGAGCAGTTCTTC. The V and J genes are TRBV5-1 and TRBJ2-1, with no clear D. Deletions cut 2 bases from V and 7 bases from J, with 7 bases between. The CDR3 is 12 amino acids. CDR1 and CDR2 (germline): SGHRS, YFSETQ.

The genes are TRBV5-1 and TRBJ2-7; TRBD1 agrees at 9 bases. The CDR3 contains 18 residues. From germline, CDR1 is SGHRS and CDR2 YFSETQ. V lost 0 bases, J lost 0 bases, and 10 bases stayed unmatched. The CDR3 reads CASSLGGQGVGASYEQYF. CDR3 in DNA: TGCGCCAGCAGCTTGGGGGGACAGGGTGTGGGCGCCTCCTACGAGCAGTACTTC.

The V call is TRBV9, the J call TRBJ1-5; a weak D match, TRBD1 (6 bases). From germline, CDR1 is SGDLS and CDR2 YYNGEE. This CDR3 spans 17 amino acids. The germline V and J ends were trimmed by 4 bases and 5 bases, with 22 bases remaining between them. Here the CDR3 DNA reads TGTGCCAGCAGCCGAGAACGGGGGGCCGACGCTCATCAGCCCCAGCATTTT. This codes for CASSRERGADAHQPQHF.

The CDR3 reads CASKPSGRYYEQYF. CDR3 nucleotide sequence: TGTGCCAGTAAGCCTAGCGGGAGGTACTACGAGCAGTACTTC. J is TRBJ2-7 and V is TRBV6-5, with TRBD2 matching 11 bases. Germline V gene sequence: CDR1 MNHEY, CDR2 SVGAGI. J was trimmed by 3 bases and V by 9 bases; bases with no gene match: 7. The CDR3 sequence is 14 residues long.

This rearrangement joins TRBV5-4 to TRBJ1-2, with TRBD1 as a possible D gene (5 bases). V lost 0 bases and J 1 base, leaving 10 bases between the germline ends. The CDR3 covers 15 residues. The V gene's germline CDR1 is SGHNT and CDR2 YYREEE (reference sequence). The CDR3 DNA reads TGTGCCAGCAGCTTGGTGGGCAGGGTTAACTATGGCTACACCTTC. Its translation is CASSLVGRVNYGYTF. Using reference TRBV5-4 and TRBJ1-2 for the parts outside the CDR3, the full variable domain is ETGVTQSPTHLIKTRGQQVTLRCSSQSGHNTVSWYQQALGQGPQFIFQYYREEENGRGNFPPRFSGLQFPNYSSELNVNALELDDSALYLCASSLVGRVNYGYTFGSGTRLTVV.

This chain connects TRBV28 to TRBJ2-5; 9 nucleotides align to TRBD1. The J segment lost 5 bases and the V segment lost 1 base, leaving 5 bases of the junction unmatched. The CDR3 has 15 residues. Germline values: CDR1 MDHEN, CDR2 SYDVKM. The CDR3 DNA sequence: TGTGCCAGCAGTTTATATCGTGGGACAGGGGAGACCCAGTACTTC. Its translation: CASSLYRGTGETQYF. Together with reference TRBV28 and TRBJ2-5, the CDR3 gives the full variable domain: DVKVTQSSRYLVKRTGEKVFLECVQDMDHENMFWYRQDPGLGLRLIYFSYDVKMKEKGDIPEGYSVSREKKERFSLILESASTNQTSMYLCASSLYRGTGETQYFGPGTRLLVL.

This clone showed up just a few times. The rearrangement links TRBV5-6 to TRBJ1-4; the D gene is possibly TRBD1 (5 bases). V was cut by 5 bases and J by 4 bases, with 15 bases left in between. This CDR3 spans 15 amino acids. Germline CDR1 SGHDT, CDR2 YYEEEE. The CDR3 DNA reads as TGTGCCAGCAGTTACAGGAGCTACTTTAATGAAAAACTGTTTTTT. It translates to CASSYRSYFNEKLFF.

This clone was seen only a few times. The chain recombines TRBV6-5 with TRBJ2-5; maybe TRBD1 (6 bases). Germline V CDR1 and CDR2: MNHEY, SVGAGI. The CDR3 has 14 amino acids. V was clipped by 6 bases and J by 2 bases, with 13 bases between them. The CDR3 spells CASSSGQPQETQYF. The CDR3 coding sequence is TGTGCCAGCAGCTCCGGACAGCCGCAAGAGACCCAGTACTTC.

The rearrangement links TRBV25-1 to TRBJ2-5, with 7 positions matching TRBD1. V was clipped by 3 bases and J by 2 bases; unmatched bases: 6. CDR3 length: 15 amino acids. Germline values: CDR1 MGHDK, CDR2 SYGVNS. The CDR3 DNA is TGTGCCAGCAGTGACCGGGACAGTACTCAAGAGACCCAGTACTTC. As protein: CASSDRDSTQETQYF.

This clone was found a few times. The same CDR3 is also encoded by other DNA sequences in this sample. The chain recombines TRBV3-1 (or the pseudogene TRBV3-2) with TRBJ1-1; D not certain. Germline V gene lookup returns CDR1 LGHDT and CDR2 YNNKEL (reference sequence). The CDR3 extends over 11 amino acids. The ends were cut back, 6 bases at V and 7 bases at J, with 9 bases in the middle. The CDR3 bases are TGTGCCAGCAGAGGAGGGCTTGAAGCTTTCTTT. Residues: CASRGGLEAFF.

The chain uses TRBV5-4 and TRBJ2-7; 9 positions match TRBD1. CDR1 is SGHNT and CDR2 is YYREEE in the germline V gene (reference sequence). This CDR3 has 15 residues. The V segment lost 0 bases and the J segment 3 bases; nucleotides outside the gene matches: 4. The CDR3 loop is CASSLVGQGIYEQYF. The CDR3 DNA sequence: TGTGCCAGCAGCTTGGTGGGACAGGGAATCTACGAGCAGTACTTC. The complete variable domain, with remaining parts taken from reference TRBV5-4 and TRBJ2-7, reads ETGVTQSPTHLIKTRGQQVTLRCSSQSGHNTVSWYQQALGQGPQFIFQYYREEENGRGNFPPRFSGLQFPNYSSELNVNALELDDSALYLCASSLVGQGIYEQYFGPGTRLTVT.

The J gene is TRBJ2-3, the V gene TRBV2; D uncertain. CDR1 is SNHLY, CDR2 FYNNEI, per germline. The CDR3 runs to 16 residues. V was clipped by 2 bases and J by 0 bases, with 12 bases between them. CDR3 DNA: TGTGCCAGCAGTGAAAGCTCAGGCTGGAGCACAGATACGCAGTATTTT. Protein sequence: CASSESSGWSTDTQYF.

This chain links TRBV9 with TRBJ1-6; 12 bases are a match to TRBD1. V gave up 4 bases and J gave up 0 bases; unmatched junction bases: 5. Germline CDR1 and CDR2: SGDLS and YYNGEE. The CDR3 sequence is 18 residues long. The CDR3: CASSPGQGASSYNSPLHF. The CDR3 DNA sequence: TGTGCCAGCAGCCCGGGACAGGGGGCGAGCTCCTATAATTCACCCCTCCACTTT.

V usage is TRBV6-5 and J usage is TRBJ1-2, with D perhaps matching TRBD1 (6 bases). The CDR3 has 15 amino acids. V was pared by 9 bases and J by 8 bases, with 25 bases between. CDR1 is MNHEY, CDR2 SVGAGI, per germline. The CDR3 protein is CASFSPGHLTGGYTF. In nucleotides, the CDR3 is TGTGCCAGTTTCAGCCCGGGACACCTAACGGGGGGCTACACCTTC.

This chain uses TRBV2 with TRBJ2-7; D not resolved. The CDR3 runs to 11 residues. In germline, CDR1 is SNHLY, CDR2 FYNNEI. V lost 5 bases, J lost 3 bases, and 5 bases lay in between. In DNA, the CDR3 is TGTGCCAGCAGTCCAAACTACGAGCAGTACTTC. Translating it yields CASSPNYEQYF.

V and J are TRBV24-1 and TRBJ1-5; no clear D gene. CDR1 and CDR2 (germline): KGHDR, SFDVKD. There are 12 residues in the CDR3. Trimming left V 4 bases short and J 4 bases short, with 4 bases between. CDR3 protein: CATSDPNQPQHF. The CDR3 nucleotides are TGTGCCACCAGTGACCCAAATCAGCCCCAGCATTTT.

In nucleotides, the CDR3 is TGTGCCAGCACCCCCCCTAGGGGAACCTACAATGAGCAGTTCTTC. This codes for CASTPPRGTYNEQFF. The chain combines TRBV28 with TRBJ2-1; a possible D gene is TRBD1 (5 bases). This CDR3 spans 15 amino acids. Per germline, CDR1 MDHEN and CDR2 SYDVKM. Trimming stripped 7 bases from V and 2 bases from J, with 15 bases between.

The chain combines TRBV4-1 with TRBJ2-7; D is ambiguous. The CDR3 spans 15 residues. CDR1 is MGHRA and CDR2 is YSYEKL in the germline V gene. Trimming cost V 0 bases and J 4 bases, with 13 bases left between them. The CDR3 DNA follows: TGCGCCAGCAGCCAAGATGGAGCTTTCGGGTACGAGCAGTACTTC. It specifies CASSQDGAFGYEQYF.

This chain connects TRBV5-1 to TRBJ2-1, with 11 bases matching TRBD2. The V gene's germline CDR1 is SGHRS and CDR2 YFSETQ. This CDR3 comprises 17 residues. J lost 5 bases, V lost 0 bases, and 7 bases had no gene match. CDR3 DNA: TGCGCCAGCAGCTTGGCCTTTAGCGGGAGGGGGAACAATGAGCAGTTCTTC. This sequence encodes CASSLAFSGRGNNEQFF. Full variable domain (missing parts from reference TRBV5-1 and TRBJ2-1): KAGVTQTPRYLIKTRGQQVTLSCSPISGHRSVSWYQQTPGQGLQFLFEYFSETQRNKGNFPGRFSGRQFSNSRSEMNVSTLELGDSALYLCASSLAFSGRGNNEQFFGPGTRLTVL.

The chain is built from TRBV30 and TRBJ2-7, with D perhaps matching TRBD1 (5 bases). V dropped 0 bases and J dropped 4 bases, with 10 bases sitting between them. The CDR3 contains 13 residues. CDR1 is GTSNPN and CDR2 is SVGIG in the germline V gene (reference sequence). CDR3 sequence reads: CAWSVSRDYEQYF. The DNA for the CDR3 is TGTGCCTGGAGTGTATCCAGGGATTACGAGCAGTACTTC.

The gene calls are TRBV19 and TRBJ2-3, with 12 bases that match TRBD2. The CDR3 consists of 17 residues. V dropped 3 bases and J dropped 5; count of bases not matched to a gene: 9. Germline V lookup: CDR1 LNHDA, CDR2 SQIVND (reference sequence). In DNA, the CDR3 is TGTGCCAGTAGTATCCATAGGACTAGCGGGACCGGAGATACGCAGTATTTT. This encodes CASSIHRTSGTGDTQYF.

J is TRBJ2-1 and V is TRBV5-8; a weak D match, TRBD2 (6 bases). This CDR3 spans 16 amino acids. Germline V CDR1 and CDR2: SGHTS, YDEGEE. The V and J ends lost 0 bases and 2 bases respectively, with 12 bases between them. As DNA, the CDR3 is TGTGCCAGCAGCTTGGTAATAGCGGCTACCTACAATGAGCAGTTCTTC. This translates into CASSLVIAATYNEQFF.

CDR3 bases: TGTGCCAGCTCATCAACTCTTTTACCAGGGGCCCCGAGCACAGATACGCAGTATTTT. Protein sequence: CASSSTLLPGAPSTDTQYF. The J gene is TRBJ2-3, the V gene TRBV18, with D maybe TRBD1 (6 bases). This CDR3 has 19 amino acids. V was trimmed by 5 bases and J by 0 bases, leaving 24 bases between them. Germline assignment: CDR1 KGHSH and CDR2 LQKENI.

V usage is TRBV9 and J usage is TRBJ2-3, with D tentatively TRBD1 (6 bases). CDR1 is SGDLS and CDR2 is YYNGEE in the germline V gene. Trimming shortened V by 0 bases and J by 8 bases, and 13 bases separated the two germline ends. This CDR3 has 14 residues. The CDR3 nucleotides are TGTGCCAGCAGCGTAGTAGTACAGGGCGGTACGCAGTATTTT. This sequence encodes CASSVVVQGGTQYF.